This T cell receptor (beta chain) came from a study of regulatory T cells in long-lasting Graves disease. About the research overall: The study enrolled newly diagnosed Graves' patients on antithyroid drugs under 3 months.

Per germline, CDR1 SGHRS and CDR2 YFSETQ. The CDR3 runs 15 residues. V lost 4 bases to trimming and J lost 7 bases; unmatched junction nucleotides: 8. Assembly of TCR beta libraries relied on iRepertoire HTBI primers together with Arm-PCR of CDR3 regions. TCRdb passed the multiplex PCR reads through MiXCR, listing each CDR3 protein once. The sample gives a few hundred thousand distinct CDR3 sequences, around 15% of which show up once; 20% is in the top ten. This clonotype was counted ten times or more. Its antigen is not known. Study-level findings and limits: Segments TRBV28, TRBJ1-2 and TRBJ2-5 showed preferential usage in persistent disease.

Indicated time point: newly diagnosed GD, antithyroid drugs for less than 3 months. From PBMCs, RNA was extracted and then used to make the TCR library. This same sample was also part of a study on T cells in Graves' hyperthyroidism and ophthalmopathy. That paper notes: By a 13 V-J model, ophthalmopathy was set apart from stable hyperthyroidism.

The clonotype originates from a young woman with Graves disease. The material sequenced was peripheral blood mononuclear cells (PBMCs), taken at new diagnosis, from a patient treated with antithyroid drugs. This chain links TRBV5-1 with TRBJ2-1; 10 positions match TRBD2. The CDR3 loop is CASSDSGGHLNEQFF. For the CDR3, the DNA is TGCGCCAGCAGCGATAGCGGGGGGCACCTAAATGAGCAGTTCTTC.